This T cell receptor (beta chain) came from a study of response to subunit inactivated influenza vaccine. Findings of the study overall: New T cells are recruited in small numbers by each seasonal influenza vaccination, according to the authors' suggestion.

This clonotype was seen ten or more times. Its antigen is as yet unknown. TCRdb fed the RT-PCR reads into MiXCR, producing one record per CDR3 protein. This table holds about 190,000 distinct CDR3 sequences, approximately 15% found once. This CDR3 is built from 13 residues. V was cut by 6 bases and J by 0 bases, with 9 bases left in between. V gene TRBV12-3 or TRBV12-4 combines with J gene TRBJ2-7; possibly TRBD1 for D (5 bases). This clonotype was sampled from a man in his fifties who received an inactivated influenza vaccine. This material consisted of CD8+ T cells sorted from PBMCs, taken 5 to 6 days after vaccination. The CDR3 region has the DNA TGTGCCAGCAGACCGACAGTCTCCTACGAGCAGTACTTC. The encoded protein is CASRPTVSYEQYF.